This T cell receptor beta chain was captured in a study of cytomegalovirus exposure and HLA in healthy donors. Overall study findings and caveats: Trimming of TCR beta V- and J-genes showed a link, identified in a later analysis, to a missense DCLRE1C variant. When a later analysis compared HLA-associated TCR beta chains with equally common others, the HLA-associated chains turned out to be more clonally expanded and to have lower generation probabilities.

Participants comprised healthy donors of bone marrow. With respect to this clone: The antigen remains unidentified.

The CDR3 loop spans 15 amino acids. Germline loops: CDR1 LGHNA, CDR2 YNFKEQ. Between the trimmed V and J ends, which lost 4 bases and 8 bases, there was a span of 19 bases. Primers: 60 Vbeta forward and 13 Jbeta reverse. The data were produced by immunoSEQ multiplex PCR, yet TCRdb's version contains in-frame clones alone and is incomplete. Among 150,000 to 200,000 clones listed, around 73% were seen once. The specimen sequenced was PBMCs. This sequence originates from a woman between 18 and 29 years old in good health and CMV-seropositive. The rearrangement joins TRBV4-2 to TRBJ2-3; a weak D match, TRBD2 (7 bases). CDR3 DNA sequence: TGTGCCAGCAGCCCGGGGGCGGGGGAAACCTTTACGCAGTATTTT. Translated: CASSPGAGETFTQYF.